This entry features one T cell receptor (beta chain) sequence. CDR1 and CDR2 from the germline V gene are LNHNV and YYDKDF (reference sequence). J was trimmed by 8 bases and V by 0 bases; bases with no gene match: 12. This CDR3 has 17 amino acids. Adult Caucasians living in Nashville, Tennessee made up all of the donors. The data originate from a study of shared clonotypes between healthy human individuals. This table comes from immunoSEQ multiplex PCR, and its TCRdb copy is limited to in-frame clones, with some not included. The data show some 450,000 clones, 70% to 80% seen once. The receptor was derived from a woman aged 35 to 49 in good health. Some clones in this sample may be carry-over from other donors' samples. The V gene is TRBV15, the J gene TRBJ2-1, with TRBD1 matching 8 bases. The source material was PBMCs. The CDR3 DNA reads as TGTGCCACCAGCAGAGATAGGTTTGGGACAGGTGGCGATGAGCAGTTCTTC. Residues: CATSRDRFGTGGDEQFF.